The entry below gives a single TCR beta chain sequence along with its context. The target antigen is unknown. This sample is part of a study of cytomegalovirus exposure and HLA in healthy donors. General study points: While the bulk of TCR sequences proved rare, some public TCRs turned up in many donors. Later analysis suggested links between common viral pathogens and several top significant clusters.

Germline V gene sequence: CDR1 DFQATT, CDR2 SNEGSKA (reference sequence). This CDR3 is built from 10 residues. The V end was cut by 3 bases, the J end by 9 bases, with 6 bases between. Primers for the PCR totalled 60 Vbeta and 13 Jbeta. Sequencing was performed with immunoSEQ multiplex PCR; in TCRdb, only in-frame clones are kept and a portion is missing. The sample yields about 160,000 clones, of which the top ten take up over 1%. The sequenced material came from PBMCs. This sequence was found in a woman in her fifties or sixties in good health and CMV-seronegative. The chain is built from TRBV20-1 and TRBJ2-1; no clear D. The chain's CDR3 is CSARATEQFF. The CDR3 DNA reads TGCAGTGCTAGGGCCACTGAGCAGTTCTTC.